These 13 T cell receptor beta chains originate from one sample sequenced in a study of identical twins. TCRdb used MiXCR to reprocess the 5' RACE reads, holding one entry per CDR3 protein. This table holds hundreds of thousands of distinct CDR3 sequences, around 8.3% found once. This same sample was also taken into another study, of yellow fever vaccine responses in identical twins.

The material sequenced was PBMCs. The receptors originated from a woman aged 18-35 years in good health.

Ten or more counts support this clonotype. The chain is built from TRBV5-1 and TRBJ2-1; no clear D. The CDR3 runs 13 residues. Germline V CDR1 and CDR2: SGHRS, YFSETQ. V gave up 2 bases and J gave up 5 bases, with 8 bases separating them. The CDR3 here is CASSFSTNNEQFF. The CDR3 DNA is TGCGCCAGCAGCTTCTCTACAAACAATGAGCAGTTCTTC.

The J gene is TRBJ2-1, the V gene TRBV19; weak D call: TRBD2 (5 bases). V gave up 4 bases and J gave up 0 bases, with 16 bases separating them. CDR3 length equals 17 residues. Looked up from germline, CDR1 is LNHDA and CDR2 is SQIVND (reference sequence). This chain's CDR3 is CASSTRPTKISYNEQFF. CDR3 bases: TGTGCCAGTAGTACCCGCCCGACTAAGATCTCCTACAATGAGCAGTTCTTC.

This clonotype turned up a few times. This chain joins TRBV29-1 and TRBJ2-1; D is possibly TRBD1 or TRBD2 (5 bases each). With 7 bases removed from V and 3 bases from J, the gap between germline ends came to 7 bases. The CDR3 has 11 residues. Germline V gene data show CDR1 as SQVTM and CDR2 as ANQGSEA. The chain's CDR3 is CSGDGYNEQFF. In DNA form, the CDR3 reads TGCAGCGGGGACGGCTACAATGAGCAGTTCTTC.

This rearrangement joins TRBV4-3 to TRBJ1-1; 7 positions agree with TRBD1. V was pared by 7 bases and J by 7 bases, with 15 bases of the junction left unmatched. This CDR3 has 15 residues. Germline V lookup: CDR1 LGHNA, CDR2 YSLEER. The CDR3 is CASNRGGTAGGEAFF. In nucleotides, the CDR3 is TGCGCCAGCAACCGCGGGGGAACTGCAGGGGGTGAAGCTTTCTTT.

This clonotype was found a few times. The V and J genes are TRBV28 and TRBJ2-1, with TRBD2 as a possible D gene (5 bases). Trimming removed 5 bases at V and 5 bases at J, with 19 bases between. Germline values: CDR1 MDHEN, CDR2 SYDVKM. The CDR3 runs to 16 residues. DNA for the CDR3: TGTGCCAGCAGTCCCCGGTCCGGGATGGGCGACAATGAGCAGTTCTTC. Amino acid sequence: CASSPRSGMGDNEQFF.

DNA of the CDR3: TGTGCCAGCAGTAAGGGAATTTCGTCCTACAATGAGCAGTTCTTC. Residues: CASSKGISSYNEQFF. The chain links TRBV2 to TRBJ2-1, with D hard to call. V was cut by 5 bases and J by 1 base, with 12 bases left in between. This CDR3 has 15 amino acids. The germline CDR1 and CDR2 sequences are SNHLY and FYNNEI.

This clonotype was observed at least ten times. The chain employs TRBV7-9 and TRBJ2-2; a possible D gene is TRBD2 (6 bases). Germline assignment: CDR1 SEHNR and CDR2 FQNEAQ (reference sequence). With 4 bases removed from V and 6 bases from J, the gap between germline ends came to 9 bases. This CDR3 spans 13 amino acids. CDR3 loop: CASSWRVAGELFF. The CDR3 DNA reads TGTGCCAGCAGCTGGAGGGTTGCCGGGGAGCTGTTTTTT. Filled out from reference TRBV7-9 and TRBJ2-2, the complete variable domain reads DTGVSQNPRHKITKRGQNVTFRCDPISEHNRLYWYRQTLGQGPEFLTYFQNEAQLEKSRLLSDRFSAERPKGSFSTLEIQRTEQGDSAMYLCASSWRVAGELFFGEGSRLTVL.

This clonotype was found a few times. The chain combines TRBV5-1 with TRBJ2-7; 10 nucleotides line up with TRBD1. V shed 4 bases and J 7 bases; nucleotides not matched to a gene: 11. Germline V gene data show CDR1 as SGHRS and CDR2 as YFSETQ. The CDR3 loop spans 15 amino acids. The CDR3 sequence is CASSRAGTGVEEQYF. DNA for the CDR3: TGCGCCAGCAGCCGGGCCGGGACAGGGGTGGAGGAGCAGTACTTC.

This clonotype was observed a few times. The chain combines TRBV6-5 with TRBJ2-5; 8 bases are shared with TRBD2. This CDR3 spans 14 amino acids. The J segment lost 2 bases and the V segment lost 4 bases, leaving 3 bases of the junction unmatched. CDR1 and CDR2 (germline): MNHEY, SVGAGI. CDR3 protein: CASSFSSGQETQYF. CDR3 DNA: TGTGCCAGCAGTTTTTCTAGCGGGCAAGAGACCCAGTACTTC.

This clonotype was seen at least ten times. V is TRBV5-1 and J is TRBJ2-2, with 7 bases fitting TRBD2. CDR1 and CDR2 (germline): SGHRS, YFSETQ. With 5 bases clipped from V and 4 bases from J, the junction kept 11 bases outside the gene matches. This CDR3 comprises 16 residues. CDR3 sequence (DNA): TGCGCCAGCAGACCTTCCGGGACTACGGGCACCGGGGAGCTGTTTTTT. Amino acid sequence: CASRPSGTTGTGELFF.

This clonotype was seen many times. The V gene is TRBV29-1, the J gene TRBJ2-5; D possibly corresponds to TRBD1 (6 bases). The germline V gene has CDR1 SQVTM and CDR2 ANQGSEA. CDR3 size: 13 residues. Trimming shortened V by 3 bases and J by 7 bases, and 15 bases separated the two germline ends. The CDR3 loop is CSVDTGLGVTQYF. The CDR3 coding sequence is TGCAGCGTTGACACAGGGTTAGGTGTGACCCAGTACTTC.

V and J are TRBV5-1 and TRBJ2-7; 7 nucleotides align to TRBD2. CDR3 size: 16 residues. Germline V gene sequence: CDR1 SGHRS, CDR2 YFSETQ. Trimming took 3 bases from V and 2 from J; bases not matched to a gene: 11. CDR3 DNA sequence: TGCGCCAGCAGCTCATGGACCCCTAGCGGAACCTACGAGCAGTACTTC. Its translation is CASSSWTPSGTYEQYF. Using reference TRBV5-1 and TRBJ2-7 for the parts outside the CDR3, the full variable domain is KAGVTQTPRYLIKTRGQQVTLSCSPISGHRSVSWYQQTPGQGLQFLFEYFSETQRNKGNFPGRFSGRQFSNSRSEMNVSTLELGDSALYLCASSSWTPSGTYEQYFGPGTRLTVT.

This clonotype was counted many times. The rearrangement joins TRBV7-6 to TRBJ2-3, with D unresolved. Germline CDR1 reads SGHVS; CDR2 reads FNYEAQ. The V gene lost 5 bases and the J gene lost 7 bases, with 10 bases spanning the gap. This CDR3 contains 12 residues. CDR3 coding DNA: TGTGCCAGCAGCCCGAGCGATCATACGCAGTATTTT. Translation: CASSPSDHTQYF. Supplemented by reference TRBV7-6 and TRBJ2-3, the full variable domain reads GAGVSQSPRYKVTKRGQDVALRCDPISGHVSLYWYRQALGQGPEFLTYFNYEAQQDKSGLPNDRFSAERPEGSISTLTIQRTEQRDSAMYRCASSPSDHTQYFGPGTRLTVL.